Presented here are 32 T cell receptor beta chains from one specimen sequenced in a study of cytomegalovirus exposure and HLA in healthy donors. The PCR had 60 Vbeta and 13 Jbeta primers. Generated by immunoSEQ multiplex PCR, the TCRdb table keeps only in-frame clones and is missing some. This table lists 110,000 to 150,000 clones. Source material: PBMCs. The receptor set was obtained from a man aged 35 to 55 in good health and CMV-seronegative.

This chain uses TRBV7-3 with TRBJ2-5, with 9 bases lining up with TRBD2. The ends lost 0 bases at V and 5 bases at J; junction bases unmatched: 4. The CDR3 loop spans 15 amino acids. The germline V gene has CDR1 SGHTA and CDR2 FQGTGA. CDR3 coding DNA: TGTGCCAGCAGCTTAACGGGCGGGGGGGCGGAGACCCAGTACTTC. Its protein product is CASSLTGGGAETQYF.

The CDR3 spells CASSYGSRGRVGYTF. DNA of the CDR3: TGTGCCAGCAGTTACGGAAGCAGGGGACGGGTTGGCTACACCTTC. This chain uses TRBV6-5 with TRBJ1-2; possibly TRBD1 for D (6 bases). V was clipped by 2 bases and J by 7 bases, with 17 bases between them. CDR3 length equals 15 residues. Germline-derived CDR1 and CDR2 are MNHEY and SVGAGI.

The chain combines TRBV7-9 with TRBJ1-1, with D possibly matching TRBD1 (5 bases). The CDR3 loop spans 15 amino acids. With 5 bases removed from V and 6 bases from J, the gap between germline ends came to 19 bases. CDR1 is SEHNR, CDR2 FQNEAQ, per germline (reference sequence). The CDR3 nucleotides are TGTGCCAGCAGCCCGACCGCAGGGAAAACTTCTGAAGCTTTCTTT. Translating gives CASSPTAGKTSEAFF.

The rearrangement links TRBV7-6 to TRBJ1-5; TRBD1 matches at 7 bases. J gave up 11 bases and V 5 bases, and 15 bases lay outside the gene matches. The germline CDR1 and CDR2 sequences are SGHVS and FNYEAQ. This CDR3 is built from 15 residues. The CDR3 protein is CASSPFGTARGAQHF. The CDR3 nucleotides are TGTGCCAGCAGCCCGTTTGGGACAGCCCGCGGAGCCCAGCATTTT.

The genes are TRBV2 and TRBJ2-6, with 7 bases identical to TRBD1. The CDR3 has 14 residues. CDR1 and CDR2 (germline): SNHLY, FYNNEI. Losses at the gene ends were 6 bases for V and 4 bases for J; bases not matched to a gene: 3. The CDR3 DNA sequence: TGTGCCAGCAGCGGGACAGCCGGGGCCAACGTCCTGACTTTC. Protein: CASSGTAGANVLTF.

The rearrangement joins TRBV5-6 to TRBJ1-2; no reliable D call. Germline lookup yields CDR1 SGHDT and CDR2 YYEEEE. The length of the CDR3 is 16 residues. V was trimmed by 6 bases and J by 0 bases, leaving 18 bases between them. CDR3 loop: CASTIATGTTNYGYTF. The CDR3 DNA reads as TGTGCCAGCACCATTGCGACGGGAACAACTAACTATGGCTACACCTTC. The whole variable domain, filled in from reference TRBV5-6 and TRBJ1-2, reads DAGVTQSPTHLIKTRGQQVTLRCSPKSGHDTVSWYQQALGQGPQFIFQYYEEEERQRGNFPDRFSGHQFPNYSSELNVNALLLGDSALYLCASTIATGTTNYGYTFGSGTRLTVV.

This chain uses TRBV5-4 with TRBJ1-2, with 7 bases matching TRBD1. CDR3 length: 15 residues. Germline lookup yields CDR1 SGHNT and CDR2 YYREEE (reference sequence). After removal of 0 bases from V and 7 bases from J, the junction contained 9 bases not matched to a gene. CDR3 sequence reads: CASSLVGQATGGYTF. Here the CDR3 DNA reads TGTGCCAGCAGCTTGGTTGGACAGGCCACGGGTGGCTACACCTTC.

The chain uses TRBV27 and TRBJ1-1, with TRBD1 matching over 9 bases. CDR1 and CDR2 (germline): MNHEY, SMNVEV (reference sequence). The CDR3 is made up of 12 amino acids. V shed 6 bases, J shed 6 bases, and the junction held 2 bases outside the gene matches. The CDR3 DNA sequence: TGTGCCAGCAGCCGGACAGGGGCTGAAGCTTTCTTT. This gives the protein CASSRTGAEAFF.

The chain recombines TRBV5-6 with TRBJ1-2, with D uncertain. From germline, CDR1 is SGHDT and CDR2 YYEEEE. This CDR3 has 12 residues. The V and J ends lost 0 bases and 5 bases respectively, with 5 bases between them. The CDR3 sequence: CASSLASYGYTF. The CDR3, as DNA: TGTGCCAGCAGCTTGGCCTCTTATGGCTACACCTTC.

This rearrangement joins TRBV11-2 to TRBJ1-2, with TRBD1 matching 12 bases. The CDR3 has 15 amino acids. Germline lookup yields CDR1 SGHAT and CDR2 FQNNGV. V was pared by 6 bases and J by 8 bases, with 10 bases of the junction left unmatched. CDR3 DNA: TGTGCCAGCAGGCGACCGGGACAGGGGGCGCAGGGCTACACCTTC. Its protein is CASRRPGQGAQGYTF.

The chain is built from TRBV5-6 and TRBJ2-2; 7 bases match TRBD1. This CDR3 contains 16 residues. Trimming cost V 4 bases and J 6 bases; bases outside gene matches: 12. From germline, CDR1 is SGHDT and CDR2 YYEEEE. CDR3 amino acids: CASSPWTGTTPGELFF. CDR3 DNA sequence: TGTGCCAGCAGCCCCTGGACAGGTACTACACCCGGGGAGCTGTTTTTT.

This sequence joins TRBV11-2 and TRBJ2-7; 10 bases agree with TRBD1. The CDR3 loop spans 13 amino acids. The germline CDR1 and CDR2 sequences are SGHAT and FQNNGV. V was pared by 7 bases and J by 3 bases, with 3 bases of the junction left unmatched. CDR3 protein: CASIGQGVYEQYF. The CDR3 bases are TGTGCCAGCATAGGACAGGGGGTCTACGAGCAGTACTTC.

The chain uses TRBV10-3 and TRBJ2-5; weak D call: TRBD2 (6 bases). The J call is doubtful: the DNA matches TRBJ2-7 better. CDR1 and CDR2 from the germline V gene are ENHRY and SYGVKD. The CDR3 has 13 amino acids. The CDR3 here is CAIGTADSYEQYF. In DNA form, the CDR3 reads TGTGCCATCGGGACTGCCGACTCCTACGAGCAGTACTTC.

The chain uses TRBV5-6 and TRBJ1-2, with a tentative D call TRBD1 (5 bases). The germline V gene has CDR1 SGHDT and CDR2 YYEEEE. The CDR3 totals 16 residues. Deletions cut 0 bases from V and 6 bases from J, with 18 bases between. The CDR3, as DNA: TGTGCCAGCAGCTTGGCGGCAGGGAGGGGAGAGAATGGCTACACCTTC. Its protein is CASSLAAGRGENGYTF.

The gene calls are TRBV2 and TRBJ2-7; a possible D gene is TRBD2 (6 bases). V lost 6 bases to trimming and J lost 5 bases, with 23 bases between them. The germline V gene encodes CDR1 SNHLY and CDR2 FYNNEI. The CDR3 has 16 amino acids. In DNA, the CDR3 is TGTGCCAGCAGCGGCGGGAAGCAGGGTCGAAGAAACGAGCAGTACTTC. Translating gives CASSGGKQGRRNEQYF.

This sequence joins TRBV2 and TRBJ1-6, with a tentative D call TRBD1 (6 bases). Trimming removed 2 bases at V and 6 bases at J, with 8 bases between. The CDR3 length is 14 residues. Germline CDR1 SNHLY, CDR2 FYNNEI. CDR3 in amino acids: CASSETGPNSPLHF. CDR3 coding DNA: TGTGCCAGCAGTGAAACAGGGCCTAATTCACCCCTCCACTTT.

The V and J genes are TRBV6-6 and TRBJ1-5, with unresolved D. Germline V gene sequence: CDR1 MNHNY, CDR2 SVGAGI (reference sequence). CDR3 length equals 12 residues. Trimming removed 6 bases from V and 3 bases from J, with 6 bases in between. Written as DNA, the CDR3 is TGTGCCAGCAGGGGAGACAATCAGCCCCAGCATTTT. This gives the protein CASRGDNQPQHF.

The chain employs TRBV7-2 and TRBJ1-2; no definite D call. CDR1 is SGHTA, CDR2 FQGNSA, per germline. V lost 5 bases to trimming and J lost 6 bases, with 16 bases between them. The CDR3 is 14 amino acids. CDR3 loop: CASSLGSQRDGYTF. Here the CDR3 DNA reads TGTGCCAGCAGCCTCGGGTCCCAGAGGGATGGCTACACCTTC.

The chain is built from TRBV21-1 and TRBJ2-7; the table's D call TRBD1 went unverified against the DNA. TRBV21-1 is classified as a pseudogene. This CDR3 region has 19 residues. CDR3 coding DNA: TGTGCCAGCAGCAAAGGGAACGGGACAGGGACGTTAGAGATCTACGAGCAGTACTTC. Translating gives CASSKGNGTGTLEIYEQYF.

The V and J genes are TRBV10-3 and TRBJ2-2, with 9 bases fitting TRBD1. The CDR3 is 14 residues long. Germline V gene lookup returns CDR1 ENHRY and CDR2 SYGVKD. Trimming took 7 bases from V and 7 from J; bases not matched to a gene: 7. This chain's CDR3 is CAITRQGGGGELFF. As DNA, the CDR3 is TGTGCCATCACTCGACAGGGGGGCGGCGGGGAGCTGTTTTTT.

The chain is built from TRBV19 and TRBJ1-1; D may be TRBD1 (5 bases). This CDR3 is 14 amino acids long. The germline gives CDR1 LNHDA, CDR2 SQIVND (reference sequence). CDR3 residues: CGTIGAGRNTEAFF. The DNA for the CDR3 is TGTGGTACCATAGGAGCGGGACGGAACACTGAAGCTTTCTTT.

CDR3 sequence (DNA): TGTGCCAGCAGTATGGACAGGGGTTTTGAACATTTT. Encoded protein: CASSMDRGFEHF. V and J are TRBV6-5 and TRBJ1-5, with 9 bases matching TRBD1. Germline CDR1 MNHEY, CDR2 SVGAGI. After removal of 5 bases from V and 16 bases from J, the junction contained 9 bases not matched to a gene. CDR3 length: 12 amino acids.

The genes are TRBV15 and TRBJ2-3; 7 positions match TRBD2. The germline CDR1 and CDR2 sequences are LNHNV and YYDKDF (reference sequence). Germline trimming cut 5 bases from V and 5 bases from J; bases unmatched to any gene: 13. This CDR3 has 16 amino acids. The CDR3 coding sequence is TGTGCCACCAGCGGACCTACGAGCGGGGCTGGAGATACGCAGTATTTT. This translates into CATSGPTSGAGDTQYF. The whole variable domain, filled in from reference TRBV15 and TRBJ2-3, reads DAMVIQNPRYQVTQFGKPVTLSCSQTLNHNVMYWYQQKSSQAPKLLFHYYDKDFNNEADTPDNFQSRRPNTSFCFLDIRSPGLGDTAMYLCATSGPTSGAGDTQYFGPGTRLTVL.

This chain joins TRBV2 and TRBJ2-4, with TRBD2 identical over 15 bases. V dropped 6 bases and J dropped 7; count of bases not matched to a gene: 4. Germline CDR1 is SNHLY and CDR2 is FYNNEI. This CDR3 spans 15 amino acids. CDR3 bases: TGTGCCAGCAGCCGGACTAGCGGGGGGGCCAACATTCAGTACTTC. It specifies CASSRTSGGANIQYF.

Written as DNA, the CDR3 is TGTGCCAGCAGTTTGGTGGGCGGGGGGGCCTACAATGAGCAGTTCTTC. Residues: CASSLVGGGAYNEQFF. This chain links TRBV27 with TRBJ2-1; 9 positions match TRBD2. The CDR3 sequence is 16 residues long. Germline trimming cut 3 bases from V and 2 bases from J; bases unmatched to any gene: 5. The germline V gene has CDR1 MNHEY and CDR2 SMNVEV (reference sequence).

V is TRBV7-3 and J is TRBJ2-2; TRBD1 might be the D (6 bases). V dropped 5 bases and J dropped 7 bases, with 11 bases sitting between them. This CDR3 has 13 residues. Germline CDR1 is SGHTA and CDR2 is FQGTGA. CDR3 protein: CASSPQGSGELFF. The CDR3 nucleotides are TGTGCCAGCAGCCCACAGGGAAGCGGGGAGCTGTTTTTT.

The rearrangement links TRBV5-6 to TRBJ1-1, with D possibly TRBD1 on 6 matching bases. CDR1 is SGHDT and CDR2 is YYEEEE in the germline V gene. The ends were cut back, 6 bases at V and 4 bases at J, with 19 bases in the middle. The CDR3 consists of 15 residues. CDR3 sequence (DNA): TGTGCCAGCAAGTCACCGATACAGGGTGTCACTGAAGCTTTCTTT. Translation gives CASKSPIQGVTEAFF.

The chain couples TRBV6-1 to TRBJ1-5; TRBD1 matches 11 bases. V lost 3 bases, J lost 5 bases, and 6 bases stayed unmatched. CDR1 is MNHNS and CDR2 is SASEGT in the germline V gene. The length of the CDR3 is 16 residues. In nucleotides, the CDR3 is TGTGCCAGCAGTGACGCAGGACAGGGGGCGGATCAGCCCCAGCATTTT. Encoded protein: CASSDAGQGADQPQHF.

The CDR3 bases are TGTGCCAGCTCACCATCCGCGGGACAGGGGGCTGAAGCTTTCTTT. Protein sequence: CASSPSAGQGAEAFF. This sequence joins TRBV18 and TRBJ1-1; 11 nucleotides line up with TRBD1. The length of the CDR3 is 15 residues. The trim removed 2 bases at V and 6 bases at J, leaving 5 bases unmatched. CDR1 is KGHSH and CDR2 is LQKENI in the germline V gene.

As DNA, the CDR3 is TGTGCCAGCAGAACAGTAGTTTCCTACGAGCAGTACTTC. Its protein product is CASRTVVSYEQYF. J is TRBJ2-7 and V is TRBV6-5; no firm D call. The CDR3 is made up of 13 amino acids. Germline assignment: CDR1 MNHEY and CDR2 SVGAGI. V was cut by 6 bases and J by 1 base, with 10 bases left in between.

The V gene is TRBV25-1, the J gene TRBJ2-5, with 9 bases fitting TRBD1. The assigned J gene may be wrong: the sequence end matches TRBJ2-7 better. The CDR3 is 15 amino acids. The germline V gene has CDR1 MGHDK and CDR2 SYGVNS. As DNA, the CDR3 is TGTGCCAGCAGTGCGGCCGGGACAGGGTTCGACGAGCAGTACTTC. Its translation is CASSAAGTGFDEQYF.

The rearrangement links TRBV18 to TRBJ1-6; D uncertain. Germline V lookup: CDR1 KGHSH, CDR2 LQKENI. The V gene lost 1 base and the J gene lost 8 bases, with 9 bases spanning the gap. The CDR3 has 14 amino acids. The CDR3 DNA is TGTGCCAGCTCACCACAAAATGAGTATTCACCCCTCCACTTT. Amino acids: CASSPQNEYSPLHF.